Listed here are 26 T cell receptor beta chains from one sample, sequenced in a study of tumor and adjacent non-tumor tissue in lung cancer. Three rounds of nested PCR, following a modified ARM-PCR protocol, produced the TCRbeta library. Each CDR3 protein gets one entry after TCRdb re-called the multiplex PCR reads with MiXCR. The top ten clones hold 25% of a sample with around 210,000 distinct CDR3 sequences, over 55% of them seen once. This sample's RNA came from whole unsorted tissue. Sequences were obtained from lung tumor tissue. The receptor source for this set is a man in his 60s with non-small cell lung cancer.

Turning to this clonotype: One base away lies a much larger clone, so this may be a sequencing read error. The V and J genes are TRBV4-1 and TRBJ1-1; D might be TRBD1 (6 bases). There are 14 residues in the CDR3. V shed 0 bases and J shed 6 bases, with 11 bases lying between them. CDR1 is MGHRA, CDR2 YSYEKL, per germline. Written as DNA, the CDR3 is TGCGCCAGCAGCCAAGACAGGGGAAGGGCTGAAGCTTTCTTT. It yields the protein CASSQDRGRAEAFF.

This clonotype is labeled as medium-sized. The chain employs TRBV12-3 or TRBV12-4 and TRBJ1-5; the D is unclear. Trimming pared 2 bases from V and 3 bases from J, leaving 11 bases between. The CDR3 has 15 residues. This chain's CDR3 is CASSLSALTNQPQHF. The CDR3 bases are TGTGCCAGCAGTTTATCAGCTCTTACCAATCAGCCCCAGCATTTT.

This clonotype was counted a single time. Since no conserved phenylalanine or tryptophan closes the CDR3, a read error is the likely cause. The genes are TRBV6-5 and TRBJ1-2; D ambiguous. This CDR3 comprises 15 residues. Germline loops: CDR1 MNHEY, CDR2 SVGAGI. Trimming took off 6 bases at V and 6 bases at J, with 20 bases between the two ends. The CDR3 sequence is CASRFPGKGLNGYTL. The CDR3, as DNA: TGTGCCAGCAGGTTTCCGGGGAAGGGTCTTAATGGCTACACCTTA.

Comments on this clonotype: Mismatch with germline at one junction end may stem from a read error. This chain uses TRBV11-2 with TRBJ2-1; D gene unclear. CDR1 SGHAT and CDR2 FQNNGV come from the germline V gene. CDR3 length: 14 amino acids. The CDR3 protein is CANSLGRAYSEQFF. In DNA form, the CDR3 reads TGTGCCAACAGCCTAGGACGAGCCTACAGTGAACAGTTCTTC.

About this clonotype itself: Without the conserved terminal phenylalanine or tryptophan, this CDR3 likely stems from a read error. The chain has TRBV11-3 and TRBJ1-2; D is perhaps TRBD1 (6 bases). This CDR3 is 12 amino acids long. Per germline, CDR1 SGHNT and CDR2 YENEEA. Here the CDR3 DNA reads TGTACCAGCAGCTCGGGACATTATGGCTACACCATC. As protein: CTSSSGHYGYTI.

Note on this clonotype: This clone may be a read error of a much larger clone one base away. The V gene is TRBV20-1, the J gene TRBJ1-2, with 7 bases identical to TRBD1. Germline loops: CDR1 DFQATT, CDR2 SNEGSKA (reference sequence). This CDR3 has 12 residues. For the CDR3, the DNA is TGCAATGCCTCGGGACAGTTCTATGGCTACACCTTC. It is translated as CNASGQFYGYTF.

The sample holds a few counts of this clonotype. The chain couples TRBV10-2 to TRBJ2-1; TRBD2 might be the D (7 bases). Per the germline V gene, CDR1 is WSHSY and CDR2 is SAAADI. The germline V and J ends were trimmed by 2 bases and 8 bases, with 16 bases remaining between them. The length of the CDR3 is 15 residues. CDR3 residues: CASSESSGGGDEQFF. In DNA, the CDR3 is TGCGCCAGCAGTGAGAGTAGCGGAGGGGGGGATGAGCAGTTCTTC.

Comment on this clonotype: Just one base apart from a much larger clone, this may be a read error. The V gene is TRBV11-2, the J gene TRBJ1-6; the D gene is possibly TRBD1 (6 bases). This CDR3 is 16 amino acids long. CDR1 is SGHAT, CDR2 FQNNGV, per germline. Trimming removed 1 base at V and 11 bases at J, with 18 bases between. CDR3: CASSLGMTGRSAPLHF. The CDR3, as DNA: TGTGCCAGCAGCTTAGGGATGACAGGTCGGAGTGCACCCCTCCACTTT.

This clonotype was recorded once. The chain couples TRBV5-4 to TRBJ2-3, with D hard to call. V lost 2 bases, J lost 1 base, and 11 bases lay in between. This CDR3 has 15 residues. The V gene's germline CDR1 is SGHNT and CDR2 YYREEE (reference sequence). CDR3 loop: CASSLAVIGTDTQYF. The CDR3 nucleotides are TGTGCCAGCAGCTTAGCCGTGATTGGCACAGATACGCAGTATTTT.

Ten or more counts support this clonotype. V and J are TRBV11-1 and TRBJ1-5, with D hard to call. CDR3 length: 14 residues. Germline CDR1 reads SGHAT; CDR2 reads FQDESV (reference sequence). Deletions cut 4 bases from V and 1 base from J, with 8 bases between. The CDR3 region has the DNA TGTGCCAGCAGCTCGGGGAACAGCAATCAGCCCCAGCATTTT. Its translation: CASSSGNSNQPQHF.

This rearrangement joins TRBV10-1 to TRBJ1-1, with D hard to call. V was shortened by 2 bases and J by 6 bases, with 13 bases between the two germline ends. This CDR3 is 14 amino acids long. CDR1 is WNHNN and CDR2 is SYGVQD in the germline V gene (reference sequence). The CDR3 sequence: CASSEEDPQAEAFF. The CDR3 nucleotides are TGCGCCAGCAGTGAGGAGGACCCCCAAGCTGAAGCTTTCTTT.

This clonotype was seen only once. Because the CDR3 is missing its conserved closing phenylalanine or tryptophan, this is likely a read error. The chain carries TRBV6-5 and TRBJ2-7, with 10 bases that match TRBD1. This CDR3 is built from 15 residues. Germline lookup yields CDR1 MNHEY and CDR2 SVGAGI. The CDR3 reads CASSHGGTGDYEQYL. In nucleotides, the CDR3 is TGTGCCAGCAGCCATGGGGGGACAGGGGACTACGAACAGTACCTC.

As for this clonotype: This may be a read error, as it is one base from a much larger clone. This chain links TRBV29-1 with TRBJ1-1, with D hard to call. The V end lost 7 bases, the J end lost 3 bases, and 15 bases lay between the germline ends. This CDR3 has 13 amino acids. In germline, CDR1 is SQVTM, CDR2 ANQGSEA. The CDR3 DNA is TGCAGCGCCCCCTCCAATGGGTACACTGAAGCTTTCTTT. Translating gives CSAPSNGYTEAFF. The full variable domain, rest sourced from reference TRBV29-1 and TRBJ1-1, is SAVISQKPSRDICQRGTSLTIQCQVDSQVTMMFWYRQQPGQSLTLIATANQGSEATYESGFVIDKFPISRPNLTFSTLTVSNMSPEDSSIYLCSAPSNGYTEAFFGQGTRLTVV.

About this clonotype itself: As the CDR3 is not closed by the conserved phenylalanine or tryptophan, this likely results from a read error. It is unclear where the CDR3 begins or ends on the DNA, so no DNA is shown, and the CDR3 is as TCRdb lists it. The V call is TRBV11-3, the J call TRBJ2-5. The CDR3 is made up of 12 amino acids, end residues included. Germline V gene lookup returns CDR1 SGHNT and CDR2 YENEEA. CDR3 loop: CASSFPQETQYS.

Concerning this clonotype: A much larger clone lies a single base off, so this may be a read error. The chain is built from TRBV20-1 and TRBJ1-5; D uncertain. This CDR3 is 16 amino acids long. Germline-derived CDR1 and CDR2 are DFQATT and SNEGSKA (reference sequence). V gave up 3 bases and J gave up 3 bases, with 18 bases separating them. CDR3 loop: CSARACGTDPNQPQHF. CDR3 DNA sequence: TGCAGTGCTAGGGCCTGTGGTACAGACCCCAATCAGCCCCAGCATTTT.

Points on this clonotype: No conserved phenylalanine or tryptophan ends this CDR3, so it is likely a read error. The chain has TRBV28 and TRBJ2-5; no firm D call. The germline V gene encodes CDR1 MDHEN and CDR2 SYDVKM. There are 12 residues in the CDR3. For the CDR3, the DNA is TGTGCCAGCAGCCGCAGCCAAGATACCCAGTACGTC. This gives the protein CASSRSQDTQYV.

The chain joins TRBV20-1 to TRBJ2-1, with D possibly being TRBD2 (5 bases). Trimming took off 4 bases at V and 8 bases at J, with 21 bases between the two ends. Germline V gene lookup returns CDR1 DFQATT and CDR2 SNEGSKA (reference sequence). The CDR3 totals 15 residues. CDR3 bases: TGCAGTGCTAATACTAGGACTCCCGTGGGCGATGAGCAGTTCTTC. As protein: CSANTRTPVGDEQFF.

Points on this clonotype: A much bigger clone sits one base away, suggesting this may be a read error. V gene TRBV5-1 combines with J gene TRBJ1-2; D remains unclear. The CDR3 is 13 residues long. Trimming took 5 bases from V and 5 from J, leaving 13 bases between them. Germline V CDR1 and CDR2: SGHRS, YFSETQ. DNA for the CDR3: TGCGCCAGCAGACAAGGGATTGAATATGGCTACACCTTC. It codes for CASRQGIEYGYTF.

This clonotype was detected a few times. The chain uses TRBV24-1 and TRBJ1-2; TRBD1 is a possible D gene (5 bases). The CDR3 contains 13 residues. Germline V CDR1 and CDR2: KGHDR, SFDVKD. The V end was cut by 4 bases, the J end by 7 bases, with 12 bases between. CDR3 loop: CATSESGTIGYTF. In nucleotides, the CDR3 is TGTGCCACCAGTGAATCCGGGACGATTGGCTACACCTTC.

This clonotype was seen ten or more times. The chain uses TRBV11-2 and TRBJ1-4; no clear D gene. From germline, CDR1 is SGHAT and CDR2 FQNNGV. The CDR3 runs 15 residues. The V and J ends lost 3 bases and 3 bases respectively, with 11 bases between them. The CDR3 here is CASSFRGMANEKLFF. CDR3 DNA: TGTGCCAGCAGCTTCCGGGGAATGGCTAATGAAAAACTGTTTTTT.

This clonotype was detected only a few times. The V call is TRBV20-1, the J call TRBJ1-2; 10 bases map to TRBD1. Trimming removed 1 base from V and 4 bases from J; junction bases left unmatched: 12. CDR3 length: 17 residues. Germline-derived CDR1 and CDR2 are DFQATT and SNEGSKA (reference sequence). CDR3 residues: CSARVGQGGSFSYGYTF. DNA for the CDR3: TGCAGTGCTAGAGTAGGACAGGGGGGTAGTTTTAGCTATGGCTACACCTTC.

At least ten counts were recorded for this clonotype. The rearrangement joins TRBV29-1 to TRBJ2-1; 7 bases agree with TRBD2. The CDR3 spans 13 residues. The V gene end was trimmed by 4 bases and the J gene end by 0 bases; junction bases not matched to a gene: 0. Germline V gives CDR1 SQVTM, CDR2 ANQGSEA. In DNA, the CDR3 is TGCAGCGTTGGCGGGAGCTCCTACAATGAGCAGTTCTTC. Translation: CSVGGSSYNEQFF.

This chain joins TRBV6-2 or TRBV6-3 and TRBJ2-7; perhaps TRBD2 as D (5 bases). Germline CDR1 is MNHEY and CDR2 is SVGEGT. The CDR3 is 11 amino acids. The V gene lost 8 bases and the J gene lost 5 bases, with 10 bases spanning the gap. The CDR3 DNA sequence: TGTGCCAGCTGTGTGGGAGACGAGCAGTACTTC. This sequence encodes CASCVGDEQYF.

About this clonotype: The missing conserved phenylalanine or tryptophan at the end of this CDR3 makes a read error likely. The DNA is omitted, as the CDR3 cannot be located on it reliably, and the CDR3 follows TCRdb's listing. The V gene is TRBV11-3, the J gene TRBJ2-1; the table gives TRBD1 as D, unverified against the DNA. CDR1 and CDR2 (germline): SGHNT, YENEEA. Both ends counted, the CDR3 spans 15 residues. CDR3 region: CASSPEGGRSNEEFI.

Worth noting for this clonotype: This may arise from a read error, as a much more abundant clone is one base away. V and J are TRBV5-4 and TRBJ2-7; no definite D call. V lost 0 bases and J 6 bases, leaving 10 bases between the germline ends. CDR1 SGHNT and CDR2 YYREEE come from the germline V gene (reference sequence). The CDR3 consists of 13 residues. CDR3 protein: CASSLESLGEQYF. CDR3 coding DNA: TGTGCCAGCAGCTTGGAGAGTCTGGGCGAGCAGTACTTC.

This clonotype was seen a handful of times. The J gene is TRBJ2-7, the V gene TRBV30, with D possibly called TRBD1 or TRBD2 (5 bases each). V lost 2 bases to trimming and J lost 3 bases, with 11 bases between them. Germline assignment: CDR1 GTSNPN and CDR2 SVGIG (reference sequence). The CDR3 consists of 13 residues. The DNA of the CDR3 is TGTGCCTGGAGTACCCAGGGAGTCTACGAGCAGTACTTC. Protein sequence: CAWSTQGVYEQYF.